Listed here are 14 T cell receptor beta chains from one sample, sequenced in a study of identical twins. TCRdb called the 5' RACE reads again in MiXCR, with one record for every CDR3 protein. In the table there are about 240,000 distinct CDR3 sequences, around 7.6% of which are singletons. These records were also assigned to another study, of yellow fever vaccine responses in identical twins.

Sequencing input: CD8+ T cells sorted from blood. These receptors were obtained from a woman aged 18-29 years in good health.

A note on this clonotype: This may be a read error: a much more frequent sequence differs by one nucleotide. CDR3 nucleotide sequence: TGTGCCAGCAGCCCTGGGACAGGGGGGACAGAGACCCAGTACTTC. Its protein is CASSPGTGGTETQYF. The chain uses TRBV12-3 or TRBV12-4 and TRBJ2-5; 11 bases match TRBD1. J was trimmed by 4 bases and V by 6 bases; bases with no gene match: 7. CDR3 length equals 15 residues.

The chain is built from TRBV16 and TRBJ1-2; D is ambiguous. This CDR3 spans 15 amino acids. The V and J ends lost 6 bases and 3 bases respectively, with 17 bases between them. The germline V gene has CDR1 KGHSY and CDR2 FQNENV. CDR3: CASSQVSRDYYGYTF. The CDR3, as DNA: TGTGCCAGCAGTCAAGTGTCTCGGGATTACTATGGCTACACCTTC.

This clonotype was found many times. V usage is TRBV27 and J usage is TRBJ1-5; D is unclear. Germline V lookup: CDR1 MNHEY, CDR2 SMNVEV (reference sequence). The CDR3 is made up of 12 amino acids. V shed 2 bases and J shed 7 bases, with 6 bases lying between them. The CDR3 sequence: CASSLVGQPQHF. The CDR3 nucleotides are TGTGCCAGCAGTTTAGTGGGGCAGCCCCAGCATTTT.

J is TRBJ2-2 and V is TRBV6-1; 9 nucleotides line up with TRBD2. CDR1 and CDR2 from the germline V gene are MNHNS and SASEGT. Germline trimming cut 0 bases from V and 3 bases from J; bases unmatched to any gene: 2. This CDR3 is built from 16 residues. CDR3 protein: CASSEASGSYTGELFF. For the CDR3, the DNA is TGTGCCAGCAGTGAAGCTAGCGGGAGTTACACCGGGGAGCTGTTTTTT.

The chain has TRBV6-2 or TRBV6-3 and TRBJ2-3; D tentatively fits TRBD1 or TRBD2 (6 bases each). Germline V gives CDR1 MNHEY, CDR2 SVGEGT. The CDR3 contains 15 residues. V was shortened by 8 bases and J by 0 bases, with 15 bases between the two germline ends. DNA for the CDR3: TGTGCCAGCTCAACGGGGGCACGAAGCACAGATACGCAGTATTTT. Protein sequence: CASSTGARSTDTQYF.

This clonotype was seen ten or more times. V usage is TRBV20-1 and J usage is TRBJ2-1, with a tentative D call TRBD2 (6 bases). The V gene lost 2 bases and the J gene lost 8 bases, with 16 bases spanning the gap. The germline CDR1 and CDR2 sequences are DFQATT and SNEGSKA (reference sequence). The CDR3 is made up of 14 amino acids. The CDR3: CSARLVAEFDEQFF. For the CDR3, the DNA is TGCAGTGCTAGACTTGTAGCGGAGTTCGATGAGCAGTTCTTC.

This clonotype has a handful of counts. The chain is built from TRBV27 and TRBJ1-2, with D perhaps TRBD1 (5 bases). CDR3 length: 14 amino acids. Germline loops: CDR1 MNHEY, CDR2 SMNVEV (reference sequence). The V and J ends lost 5 bases and 4 bases respectively, with 14 bases between them. CDR3 residues: CASSPLEGRYGYTF. The CDR3 DNA follows: TGTGCCAGCAGTCCCCTGGAGGGGCGCTATGGCTACACCTTC.

The chain couples TRBV4-2 to TRBJ2-5, with D perhaps being TRBD1 or TRBD2 (5 bases each). Between the trimmed V and J ends, which lost 0 bases and 9 bases, there was a span of 17 bases. The germline CDR1 and CDR2 sequences are LGHNA and YNFKEQ. CDR3 length: 15 residues. In DNA, the CDR3 is TGTGCCAGCAGCCAAGAGGAGTGGGGCATCGGGGCCCAGTACTTC. Translating gives CASSQEEWGIGAQYF.

This clonotype occurred a few times. The chain combines TRBV27 with TRBJ1-5; D unclear. The V gene's germline CDR1 is MNHEY and CDR2 SMNVEV (reference sequence). CDR3 size: 16 residues. Between the trimmed V and J ends, which lost 5 bases and 3 bases, there was a span of 17 bases. CDR3 nucleotide sequence: TGTGCCAGCAGTCCCGATCCGGACGGTGTCAATCAGCCCCAGCATTTT. It specifies CASSPDPDGVNQPQHF.

This clonotype occurred many times. J is TRBJ2-7 and V is TRBV27; 9 nucleotides line up with TRBD2. This CDR3 has 13 amino acids. Trimming took 5 bases from V and 4 from J; bases not matched to a gene: 3. The germline gives CDR1 MNHEY, CDR2 SMNVEV (reference sequence). CDR3 loop: CASSVLAGYEQYF. The CDR3 nucleotides read TGTGCCAGCAGTGTACTAGCGGGTTACGAGCAGTACTTC.

This clonotype was picked up a small number of times. The chain links TRBV6-4 to TRBJ2-1; 9 bases agree with TRBD2. CDR1 is MRHNA, CDR2 SNTAGT, per germline. V dropped 0 bases and J dropped 6; count of bases not matched to a gene: 0. The CDR3 length is 14 residues. Written as DNA, the CDR3 is TGTGCCAGCAGTGACTCTAGCGGGAGCAATGAGCAGTTCTTC. Its translation: CASSDSSGSNEQFF.

This clonotype was counted ten times or more. The chain recombines TRBV6-1 with TRBJ1-1; 7 bases match TRBD1. J was trimmed by 1 base and V by 5 bases; bases with no gene match: 10. CDR3 length equals 16 residues. Germline loops: CDR1 MNHNS, CDR2 SASEGT. For the CDR3, the DNA is TGTGCCAGCAGTCCTCCCTCCTACAGGGGGAACACTGAAGCTTTCTTT. Amino acid sequence: CASSPPSYRGNTEAFF.

This clonotype was counted between two and nine times. This chain uses TRBV4-1 with TRBJ2-7; 12 positions agree with TRBD2. The CDR3 consists of 16 residues. Germline loops: CDR1 MGHRA, CDR2 YSYEKL. J was trimmed by 3 bases and V by 1 base; bases with no gene match: 4. The CDR3 nucleotides are TGCGCCAGCAGCCAAGTCCAGACTAGCGGGAGCTACGAGCAGTACTTC. This sequence encodes CASSQVQTSGSYEQYF.

There are many counts of this clonotype. This chain joins TRBV7-6 and TRBJ1-4, with D hard to call. V gave up 1 base and J gave up 3 bases, with 6 bases separating them. This CDR3 has 14 amino acids. Germline loops: CDR1 SGHVS, CDR2 FNYEAQ. CDR3: CASSLGWANEKLFF. CDR3 sequence (DNA): TGTGCCAGCAGCTTAGGTTGGGCTAATGAAAAACTGTTTTTT.